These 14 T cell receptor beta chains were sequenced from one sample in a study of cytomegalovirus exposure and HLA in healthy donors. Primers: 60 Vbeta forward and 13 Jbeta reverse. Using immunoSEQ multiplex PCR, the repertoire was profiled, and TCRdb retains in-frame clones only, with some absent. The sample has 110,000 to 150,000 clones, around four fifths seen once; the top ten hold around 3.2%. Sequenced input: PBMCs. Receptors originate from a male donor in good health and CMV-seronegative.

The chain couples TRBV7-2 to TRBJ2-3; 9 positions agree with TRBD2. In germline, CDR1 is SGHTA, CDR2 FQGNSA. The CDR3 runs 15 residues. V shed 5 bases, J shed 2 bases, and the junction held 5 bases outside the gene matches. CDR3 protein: CASSGLAGLTDTQYF. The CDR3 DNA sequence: TGTGCCAGCAGCGGTCTAGCGGGACTCACAGATACGCAGTATTTT.

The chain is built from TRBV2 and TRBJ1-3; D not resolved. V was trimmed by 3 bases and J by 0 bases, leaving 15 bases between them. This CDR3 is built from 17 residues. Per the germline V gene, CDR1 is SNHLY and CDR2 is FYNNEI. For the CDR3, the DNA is TGTGCCAGCAGTGAGCGGATAATGTTGAGCTCTGGAAACACCATATATTTT. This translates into CASSERIMLSSGNTIYF.

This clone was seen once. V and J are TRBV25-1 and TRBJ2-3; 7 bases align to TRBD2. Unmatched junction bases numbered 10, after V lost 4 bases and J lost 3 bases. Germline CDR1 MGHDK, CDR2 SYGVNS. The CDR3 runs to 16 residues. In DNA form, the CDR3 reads TGTGCCAGCAGTGGGTCTGCGGGGGAGAGAACAGATACGCAGTATTTT. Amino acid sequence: CASSGSAGERTDTQYF.

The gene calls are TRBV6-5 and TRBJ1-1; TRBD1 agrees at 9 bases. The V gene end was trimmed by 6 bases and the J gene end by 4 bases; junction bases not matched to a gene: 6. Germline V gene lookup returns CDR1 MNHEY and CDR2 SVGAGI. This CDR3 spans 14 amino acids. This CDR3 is CASSRDRVGTEAFF. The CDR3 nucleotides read TGTGCCAGCAGCCGGGACAGGGTGGGCACTGAAGCTTTCTTT.

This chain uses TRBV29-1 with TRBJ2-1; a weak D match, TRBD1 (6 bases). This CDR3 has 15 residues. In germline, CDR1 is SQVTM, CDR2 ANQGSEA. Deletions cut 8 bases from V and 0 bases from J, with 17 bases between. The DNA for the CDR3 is TGCAGCACACCGGGACACCCAGGCTCCTACAATGAGCAGTTCTTC. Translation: CSTPGHPGSYNEQFF.

The CDR3 DNA follows: TGTGCCAGCAGCGGGGGGGATCTAGCTGGGCAGTTCTTC. Translated, it gives CASSGGDLAGQFF. The gene calls are TRBV9 and TRBJ2-1, with a weak D call TRBD2 (6 bases). Trimming took off 3 bases at V and 12 bases at J, with 16 bases between the two ends. CDR1 is SGDLS and CDR2 is YYNGEE in the germline V gene. This CDR3 is 13 amino acids long. Looking up the rest from reference TRBV9 and TRBJ2-1 gives the full variable domain: DSGVTQTPKHLITATGQRVTLRCSPRSGDLSVYWYQQSLDQGLQFLIQYYNGEERAKGNILERFSAQQFPDLHSELNLSSLELGDSALYFCASSGGDLAGQFFGPGTRLTVL.

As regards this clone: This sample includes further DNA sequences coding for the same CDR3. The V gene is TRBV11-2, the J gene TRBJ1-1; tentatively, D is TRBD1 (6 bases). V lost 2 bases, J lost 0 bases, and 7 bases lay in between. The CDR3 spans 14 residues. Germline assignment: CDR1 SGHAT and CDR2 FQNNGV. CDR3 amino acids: CASSLTGLNTEAFF. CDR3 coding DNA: TGTGCCAGCAGCTTAACAGGGTTGAACACTGAAGCTTTCTTT.

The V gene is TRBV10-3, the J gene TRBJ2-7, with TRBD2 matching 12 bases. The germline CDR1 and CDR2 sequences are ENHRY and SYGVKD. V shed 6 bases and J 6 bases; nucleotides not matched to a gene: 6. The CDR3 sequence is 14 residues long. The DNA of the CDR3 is TGTGCCATCAGCACCGGACTAGCGGGATCCGAGCAGTACTTC. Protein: CAISTGLAGSEQYF.

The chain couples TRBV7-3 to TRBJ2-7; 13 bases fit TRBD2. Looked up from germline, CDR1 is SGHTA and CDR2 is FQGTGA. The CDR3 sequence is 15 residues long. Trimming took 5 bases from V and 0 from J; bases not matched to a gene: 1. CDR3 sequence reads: CASSRLAGGSYEQYF. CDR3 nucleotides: TGTGCCAGCAGCCGACTAGCGGGAGGCTCCTACGAGCAGTACTTC.

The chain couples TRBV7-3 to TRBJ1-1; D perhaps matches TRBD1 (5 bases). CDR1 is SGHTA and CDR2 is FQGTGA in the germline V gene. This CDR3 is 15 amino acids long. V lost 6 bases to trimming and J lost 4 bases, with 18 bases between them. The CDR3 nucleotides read TGTGCCAGCAGTCTGGGGGGGGGAGGGTCCACTGAAGCTTTCTTT. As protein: CASSLGGGGSTEAFF.

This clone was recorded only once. The CDR3 coding sequence is TGTGCCAGCAGCCCCCTGTTTCTCAGCGGCTCCTACGAGCAGTACTTC. This gives the protein CASSPLFLSGSYEQYF. V and J are TRBV28 and TRBJ2-7, with a possible D match to TRBD2 (5 bases). Germline assignment: CDR1 MDHEN and CDR2 SYDVKM. The CDR3 extends over 16 amino acids. V lost 6 bases, J lost 0 bases, and 18 bases lay in between.

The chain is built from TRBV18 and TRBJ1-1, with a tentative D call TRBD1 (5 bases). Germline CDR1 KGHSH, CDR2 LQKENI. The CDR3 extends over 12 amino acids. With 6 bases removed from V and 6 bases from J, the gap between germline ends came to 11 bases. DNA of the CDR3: TGTGCCAGCTCCCGTCCGGGGGCTGAAGCTTTCTTT. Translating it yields CASSRPGAEAFF.

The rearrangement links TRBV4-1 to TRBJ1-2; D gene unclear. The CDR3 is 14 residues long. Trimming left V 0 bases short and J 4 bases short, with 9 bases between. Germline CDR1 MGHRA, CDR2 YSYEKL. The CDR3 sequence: CASSQERGGYGYTF. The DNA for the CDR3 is TGCGCCAGCAGCCAAGAGCGGGGAGGCTATGGCTACACCTTC.

CDR3 protein: CATSRVLAGNQPQHF. CDR3 sequence (DNA): TGTGCCACCAGCAGAGTCTTGGCAGGCAATCAGCCCCAGCATTTT. The chain has TRBV15 and TRBJ1-5, with D unclear. V lost 1 base, J lost 2 bases, and 9 bases lay in between. The V gene's germline CDR1 is LNHNV and CDR2 YYDKDF (reference sequence). The CDR3 consists of 15 residues. The entire variable domain, with the rest obtained from reference TRBV15 and TRBJ1-5, is as follows: DAMVIQNPRYQVTQFGKPVTLSCSQTLNHNVMYWYQQKSSQAPKLLFHYYDKDFNNEADTPDNFQSRRPNTSFCFLDIRSPGLGDTAMYLCATSRVLAGNQPQHFGDGTRLSIL.